The sequence of this T cell receptor beta chain was determined in a study of blood T cells in healthy people across ages (dated by TCRdb to 2015 to 2017). Regarding the study in general: In model experiments, template switching captured roughly one uniquely barcoded TCR beta cDNA molecule for every two T cells. Two additional independent replicas of 1 million unique cDNA reads from the same blood draw were analyzed for two donors (one aged 18 to 30 and one aged 80 or older). To track age-related changes in TCR beta repertoire diversity, the study relied on deep sequencing normalized with unique cDNA molecular identifiers. To avoid experimental bias, donors of different ages were spread randomly across the sequencing lanes. The donors were divided into four age groups: young (average about 16 years), middle-aged (approximately 39), aged (about 56) and long-lived (nearly 85). Broad study findings and their caveats: Estimates of total diversity from one million sequenced T cells were regarded as lower bounds and underestimates. The percentage of naive T cells measured by flow cytometry correlated strongly with observed TCR beta diversity. Conclusive comparison of naive and antigen-experienced compartments was prevented by the profiling of bulk unsorted PBMCs. Because the CMV infection status of the donors was unknown, age-related changes in expanded clonotypes may potentially have been confounded. Compared with the aged group, the long-lived group had more naive CD4+ T cells, fewer expanded clones and increased TCR diversity, a pattern suggesting age selection. Observed TCR beta diversity per million T cells fell roughly linearly with age, and a significant reduction was already apparent by age around 40.

With regard to this clonotype: Its antigen specificity is not known. The sample holds no much larger clone one base away, and base qualities are not on file.

Library method: 5' RACE. Sequencing used an Illumina HiSeq 2500. A second PCR of about 7 to 12 cycles was performed with a sample-barcoded 5' primer and a J-beta primer mix. A unique molecular identifier was introduced onto each TCR beta cDNA molecule by a template-switch 5' adaptor carrying 12 random nucleotides. Each sample yielded at least 2.5 million CDR3-containing paired-end reads. First-strand cDNA synthesis was performed from all RNA using the Mint cDNA synthesis kit, with priming by a TRBC-specific oligonucleotide. Following uracil-DNA glycosylase treatment, a first 18-cycle PCR with universal primers M1SS and BC2_uni_R was performed on all cDNA. For the original study's pipeline: Each sample was normalized by randomly selecting 1 million high-quality reads, each carrying a distinct molecular identifier. Reads sharing molecular identifiers were discarded rather than binned into consensus sequences. CDR3 identification, clonotype clustering and error correction used MiTCR with a Q25 quality threshold and the strictest error-elimination algorithm. Lower-bound total TCR beta diversity was estimated with a nonparametric unseen species model using Euler transformation. TCRdb reprocessing: public reads trimmed at Q25 with fastp, clones called with MiXCR, in-frame beta chains kept. Every distinct CDR3 protein forms one entry, paired with its most common genes and DNA. These V and J calls derive from TCRdb rather than the authors' analysis. Within this sample are about 1.8 million distinct CDR3 sequences, with around half of them counted one time only. Of the sample, around 2.1% is held by the ten largest clones.

The V end loses 10 bases and the J end loses 0 bases, and a stretch of 16 bases separates them. Including cysteine and phenylalanine, the CDR3 has 16 amino acids. Only CDR3 DNA is held: 48 bases, read in frame from base 1. Donors were 40 or so systemically healthy Caucasian individuals from Russia aged roughly 6 to 95 years. Around 10 milliliters of peripheral blood were collected from each donor into EDTA-treated Vacutainer tubes. PBMCs were isolated by Ficoll-Paque density-gradient centrifugation, with at least 7 million obtained per sample. Trizol reagent was used to extract total RNA from the PBMCs, yielding at least 6 micrograms per sample. For every donor, an aliquot of PBMCs went through flow cytometry to measure the percentages of naive CD45RAhigh/CD27high T cells.

The clonotype was recovered from a woman in her forties in good health. The chain employs TRBV12-3 or TRBV12-4 and TRBJ1-6; a tentative D call is TRBD1 (5 bases match). Material for sequencing was blood. DNA sequence: TGTGCCACCACAAAAAGGGGTAGCTCCTATAATTCACCCCTCCACTTT. Its translation reads: CATTKRGSSYNSPLHF.